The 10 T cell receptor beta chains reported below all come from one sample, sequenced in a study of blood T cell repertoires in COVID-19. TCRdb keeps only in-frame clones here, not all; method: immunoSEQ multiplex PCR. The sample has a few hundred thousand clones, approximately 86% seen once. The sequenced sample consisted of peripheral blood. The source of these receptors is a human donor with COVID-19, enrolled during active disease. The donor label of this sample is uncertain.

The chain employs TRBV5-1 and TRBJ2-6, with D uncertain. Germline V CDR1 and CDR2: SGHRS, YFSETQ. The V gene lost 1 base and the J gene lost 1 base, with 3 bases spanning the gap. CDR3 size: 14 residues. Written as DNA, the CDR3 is TGCGCCAGCAGCTTGTCATCTGGGGCCAACGTCCTGACTTTC. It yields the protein CASSLSSGANVLTF.

CDR3 nucleotides: TGTGCCAGCAGCTGGAATGGGACTCCGAATGAAAAACTGTTTTTT. Protein sequence: CASSWNGTPNEKLFF. The chain recombines TRBV5-8 with TRBJ1-4, with D perhaps matching TRBD1 (5 bases). Trimming left V 3 bases short and J 5 bases short, with 14 bases between. Germline values: CDR1 SGHTS, CDR2 YDEGEE. The CDR3 has 15 amino acids.

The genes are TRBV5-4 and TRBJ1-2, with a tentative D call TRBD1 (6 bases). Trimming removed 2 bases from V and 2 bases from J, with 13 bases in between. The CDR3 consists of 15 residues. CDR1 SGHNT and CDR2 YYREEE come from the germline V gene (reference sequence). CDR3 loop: CASSFLLGQNYGYTF. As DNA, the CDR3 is TGTGCCAGCAGCTTTTTACTCGGACAGAACTATGGCTACACCTTC.

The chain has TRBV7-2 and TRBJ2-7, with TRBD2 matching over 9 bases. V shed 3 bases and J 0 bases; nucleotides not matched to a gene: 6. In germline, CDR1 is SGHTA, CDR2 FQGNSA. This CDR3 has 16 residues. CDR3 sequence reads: CASSLTSGSSSYEQYF. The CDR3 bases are TGTGCCAGCAGCTTGACTAGCGGTTCGAGCTCCTACGAGCAGTACTTC.

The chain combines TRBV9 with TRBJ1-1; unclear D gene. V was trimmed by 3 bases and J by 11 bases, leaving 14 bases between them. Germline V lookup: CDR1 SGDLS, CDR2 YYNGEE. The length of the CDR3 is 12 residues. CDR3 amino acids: CASSGSDTVAFF. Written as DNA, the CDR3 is TGTGCCAGCAGCGGGAGCGATACTGTGGCTTTCTTT.

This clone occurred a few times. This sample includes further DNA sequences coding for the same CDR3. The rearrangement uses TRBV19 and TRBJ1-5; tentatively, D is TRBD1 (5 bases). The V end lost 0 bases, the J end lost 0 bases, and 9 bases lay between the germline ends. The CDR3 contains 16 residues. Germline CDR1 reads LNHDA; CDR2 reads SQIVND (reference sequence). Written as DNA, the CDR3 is TGTGCCAGTAGTATAGAGGGGGGTTATAGCAATCAGCCCCAGCATTTT. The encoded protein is CASSIEGGYSNQPQHF.

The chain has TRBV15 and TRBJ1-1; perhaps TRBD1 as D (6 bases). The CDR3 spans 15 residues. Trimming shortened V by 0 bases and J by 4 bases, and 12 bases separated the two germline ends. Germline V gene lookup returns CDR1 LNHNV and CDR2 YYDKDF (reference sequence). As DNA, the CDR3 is TGTGCCACCAGCAGAGATTTCCTCAGGGGCACTGAAGCTTTCTTT. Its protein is CATSRDFLRGTEAFF. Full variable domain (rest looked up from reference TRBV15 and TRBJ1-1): DAMVIQNPRYQVTQFGKPVTLSCSQTLNHNVMYWYQQKSSQAPKLLFHYYDKDFNNEADTPDNFQSRRPNTSFCFLDIRSPGLGDTAMYLCATSRDFLRGTEAFFGQGTRLTVV.

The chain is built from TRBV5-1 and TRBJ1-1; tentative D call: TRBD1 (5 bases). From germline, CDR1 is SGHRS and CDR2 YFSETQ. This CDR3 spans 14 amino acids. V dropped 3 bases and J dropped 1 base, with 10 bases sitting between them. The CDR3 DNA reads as TGCGCCAGCAGCTGGAGGGGAGGGAACACTGAAGCTTTCTTT. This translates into CASSWRGGNTEAFF.

The CDR3 DNA is TGTGCCAGTAGTATGATGTCCCTAGACAGGGAAGCTTTCTTT. It is translated as CASSMMSLDREAFF. The chain couples TRBV19 to TRBJ1-1; possible D gene TRBD1, 6 bases. The CDR3 is 14 amino acids. The V end lost 3 bases, the J end lost 8 bases, and 16 bases lay between the germline ends. Germline-derived CDR1 and CDR2 are LNHDA and SQIVND (reference sequence).

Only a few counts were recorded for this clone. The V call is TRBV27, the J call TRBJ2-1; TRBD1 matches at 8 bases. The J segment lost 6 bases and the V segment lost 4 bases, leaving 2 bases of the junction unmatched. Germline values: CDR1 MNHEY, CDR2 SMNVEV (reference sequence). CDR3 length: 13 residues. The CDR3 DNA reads TGTGCCAGCAGTTCAACAGGGGGCAATGAGCAGTTCTTC. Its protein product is CASSSTGGNEQFF.